This paragraph covers one T cell receptor beta chain sequence. As yet, its antigen is unknown. TCRdb's copy holds only in-frame clones and misses some; the assay was immunoSEQ multiplex PCR. There are around 53,000 clones in the sample; roughly 89% occur only once, and roughly 0.6% lies in the top ten. This entry comes from a study of OX40 agonist ivuxolimab in advanced cancers. For the study at large: Patients were treated with intravenous ivuxolimab, dosed at 0.01 to 10 mg/kg and infused every 2 weeks. One hepatocellular carcinoma and a couple of cutaneous melanoma patients partially responded.

V lost 5 bases and J lost 7, with 11 bases in between. This CDR3 has 13 residues. Germline assignment: CDR1 MDHEN and CDR2 SYDVKM. Study-level points and caveats: Clonal expansion was seen in CD4+ and CD8+ blood T cells by week 6 at 0.1 to 3.0 mg/kg.

The TCR comes from an adult with an advanced solid tumor such as melanoma, head and neck, liver or kidney cancer. The source material was CD4+ or CD8+ T cells sorted from blood, sampled in a trial of the OX40 agonist ivuxolimab. V is TRBV28 and J is TRBJ1-4; D is unclear. Here the CDR3 reads CASSPSHGEKLFF. CDR3 nucleotides: TGTGCCAGCAGTCCGTCACATGGTGAAAAACTGTTTTTT. The complete variable domain, with remaining parts taken from reference TRBV28 and TRBJ1-4, reads DVKVTQSSRYLVKRTGEKVFLECVQDMDHENMFWYRQDPGLGLRLIYFSYDVKMKEKGDIPEGYSVSREKKERFSLILESASTNQTSMYLCASSPSHGEKLFFGSGTQLSVL.